These T cell receptor beta chains were read from a single sample in a study of cytomegalovirus exposure and HLA in healthy donors. Profiling relied on immunoSEQ multiplex PCR, and the TCRdb table lists in-frame clones only, not all of them. The data hold 100,000 or so clones, with roughly 15% observed a single time. Input material: PBMCs. These receptor sequences come from a female donor in good health and CMV-seronegative. Each CDR3 is given with its conserved first and last residue. Fields, in order: CDR3 DNA, CDR3 protein, V gene, clone size, J gene, D gene. A D gene is named only where the DNA matches it firmly. Expanded clones are given a class, and other clones once, few, many or no size at all.

TGTGCCAGCAGCGTGGGGACAGTCACTGAAGCTTTCTTT	CASSVGTVTEAFF	TRBV9	.	TRBJ1-1	TRBD1
TGTGCCAGCAGCTTAGTGTCTAGCGGAGGCTCCTACAATGAGCAGTTCTTC	CASSLVSSGGSYNEQFF	TRBV7-8	.	TRBJ2-1	TRBD2
TGTGCCAGCAGCACAGCGGGAGGGCCTAGTGAGGGGTTCTTC	CASSTAGGPSEGFF	TRBV28	.	TRBJ2-1	TRBD2
TGTGCCTGGAGCCCCGGACTAGCGGGGGTCTATGAGCAGTTCTTC	CAWSPGLAGVYEQFF	TRBV30	.	TRBJ2-1	TRBD2
TGTGCCAGCAGCCGAGCGGGGGGATCCACAGATACGCAGTATTTT	CASSRAGGSTDTQYF	TRBV6-5	few	TRBJ2-3	TRBD2
TGTGCCATCAGTGAGTCCTTGGACAGGAACACTGAAGCTTTCTTT	CAISESLDRNTEAFF	TRBV10-3	few	TRBJ1-1	.
TGTGCCATCAACGGGGATGCGGATACGCAGTATTTT	CAINGDADTQYF	TRBV10-3	few	TRBJ2-3	.
TGTGCCAGCAGCGTAGAAGGGGACAGGCCCTACAATGAGCAGTTCTTC	CASSVEGDRPYNEQFF	TRBV9	.	TRBJ2-1	TRBD1
TGTGCTAGTGGTTCTGTCAACACCGGGGAGCTGTTTTTT	CASGSVNTGELFF	TRBV12-5	few	TRBJ2-2	.
TGTGCCAGAAGCCTTGGGGACAGGGGGTTTCCCGAGCAGTACTTC	CARSLGDRGFPEQYF	TRBV5-3	.	TRBJ2-7	TRBD1
TGTGCCAGCAGCTTGGACAGGGTCAACACTGAAGCTTTCTTT	CASSLDRVNTEAFF	TRBV27	.	TRBJ1-1	TRBD1
TGTGCCAGCTCAAGCGGACAGTCTTCTGGGGCCAACGTCCTGACTTTC	CASSSGQSSGANVLTF	TRBV18	.	TRBJ2-6	.
TGCGCCAGCAGCTACGGACAGGGGTCCGGCTACACCTTC	CASSYGQGSGYTF	TRBV5-1	.	TRBJ1-2	TRBD1
TGTGCCAGTGGTGAGAGCTCCTACGAGCAGTACTTC	CASGESSYEQYF	TRBV28	few	TRBJ2-7	.
TGTGCCAGCAGCGTAGCTACAGGACTACAGATAACGGGTTATGAGCAGTTCTTC	CASSVATGLQITGYEQFF	TRBV9	.	TRBJ2-1	.
TGCGCCAGCAGCGCCCGGGACAGTGGCGCGAAGACCCAGTACTTC	CASSARDSGAKTQYF	TRBV5-1	few	TRBJ2-5	TRBD1
TGTGCCAGCAGCCGCAGGGAAACCCGAGCCACCGGGGAGCTGTTTTTT	CASSRRETRATGELFF	TRBV7-2	few	TRBJ2-2	.
TGCGCCAGCAGCCCCAGCGGACCCACAGATACGCAGTATTTT	CASSPSGPTDTQYF	TRBV5-1	.	TRBJ2-3	.
TGTGCCAGCTCCAGACCGGGACAAGAGACCCAGTACTTC	CASSRPGQETQYF	TRBV27	.	TRBJ2-5	.
TGTGCTAGCAGCTTTGCCAGGGGGGACGAGCAGTACTTC	CASSFARGDEQYF	TRBV7-7	few	TRBJ2-7	.
TGTGCCAGCAGTTTGGGGGGGTGGTACGTGTCCACAGATACGCAGTATTTT	CASSLGGWYVSTDTQYF	TRBV27	few	TRBJ2-3	TRBD2
TGTGCCAGCAGCTCAGGGACTACCTCCTACGAGCAGTACTTC	CASSSGTTSYEQYF	TRBV6-5	.	TRBJ2-7	TRBD2
TGTGCCAGCAGTGGGACGGGGAATAGCAATCAGCCCCAGCATTTT	CASSGTGNSNQPQHF	TRBV2	few	TRBJ1-5	.
TGCAGCGTTCAGGGGCCCGCTAGGAGTGGCTACACCTTC	CSVQGPARSGYTF	TRBV29-1	.	TRBJ1-2	.
TGTGCCAGCAGAGGGAGGACAGGCTCCTACGAGCAGTACTTC	CASRGRTGSYEQYF	TRBV6-6	.	TRBJ2-7	.
TGTGCCAGCAGCTTAGGGCAGTTCGCGAACACCGGGGAGCTGTTTTTT	CASSLGQFANTGELFF	TRBV7-3	few	TRBJ2-2	.
TGTGCCAGCAGTGAAGGAGTCGGGGAGTGGAACACCGGGGAGCTGTTTTTT	CASSEGVGEWNTGELFF	TRBV6-1	few	TRBJ2-2	.
TGTGCCAGCAGAACTAGCGCCGATGAGCAGTTCTTC	CASRTSADEQFF	TRBV2	once	TRBJ2-1	TRBD2
TGCGCCAGCAGCCAACAGGTCAACCACCGCGAGGGCACTGAAGCTTTCTTT	CASSQQVNHREGTEAFF	TRBV4-3	.	TRBJ1-1	.
TGTGCCAGTAGTGCGGTTAATGAGCAGTTCTTC	CASSAVNEQFF	TRBV19	.	TRBJ2-1	.
TGTGCCAGCAGCGAACGACCTGACAGGCGGGAGACCCAGTACTTC	CASSERPDRRETQYF	TRBV7-9	.	TRBJ2-5	.
TGTGCCAGCAGCGAGTTACAGGGGGCGGGTAGAAACACTGAAGCTTTCTTT	CASSELQGAGRNTEAFF	TRBV27	.	TRBJ1-1	TRBD1
TGTGCCAGCAGTTATAGTACCCCGGGGGGGGAGCAGTTCTTC	CASSYSTPGGEQFF	TRBV27	few	TRBJ2-1	TRBD2
TGTGCCAGCAGTTGGCTACCAGGGATTACTAGCACAGATACGCAGTATTTT	CASSWLPGITSTDTQYF	TRBV6-4	.	TRBJ2-3	.
TGTGCCAGCAGAGAGAGAGCTTCTGGAAACACCATATATTTT	CASRERASGNTIYF	TRBV7-2	.	TRBJ1-3	.
TGCGCCAGCAGCTTCCTCTCTGGGGCCAACGTCCTGACTTTC	CASSFLSGANVLTF	TRBV5-1	few	TRBJ2-6	.
TGTGCCAGCAGCTTCGGGGGTAGCTCCTACAATGAGCAGTTCTTC	CASSFGGSSYNEQFF	TRBV7-8	few	TRBJ2-1	.
TGTGCCAGTACCACATGGGGACAGGGGGCTCAGACTGAAGCTTTCTTT	CASTTWGQGAQTEAFF	TRBV19	few	TRBJ1-1	TRBD1
TGTGCCAGCAGCTTATTTTACTCTGCTAATGAAAAACTGTTTTTT	CASSLFYSANEKLFF	TRBV11-2	.	TRBJ1-4	.
TGTGCCACCTGTTCGGTCGAGGGTTGCTCCTACGAGCAGTACTTC	CATCSVEGCSYEQYF	TRBV21-1	few	TRBJ2-7	.
TGTGCCAGCAGCTTAATCCAGGGAGAAAAACTGTTTTTT	CASSLIQGEKLFF	TRBV7-9	.	TRBJ1-4	.
TGTGCCAGCAGCTTAAGAGGGATCGGAAACACCATATATTTT	CASSLRGIGNTIYF	TRBV11-2	.	TRBJ1-3	.
TGTGCCAGCAGCTCCTTAGCGGGAGAAAAAGATACGCAGTATTTT	CASSSLAGEKDTQYF	TRBV7-8	.	TRBJ2-3	TRBD2
TGTGCCAGCAGCCCAGGCGGGTCCTCCTACGAGCAGTACTTC	CASSPGGSSYEQYF	TRBV13	.	TRBJ2-7	.
TGTGCCAGCAGCTTATCAGGGGTGGGGCAAGAGACCCAGTACTTC	CASSLSGVGQETQYF	TRBV7-2	few	TRBJ2-5	.
TGTGCCAGCAGCAGCGGGGGCACACCCAATCAGCCCCAGCATTTT	CASSSGGTPNQPQHF	TRBV28	few	TRBJ1-5	.
TGTGCCAGTAGTCCCCGGGTTTACTCCTACGAGCAGTACTTC	CASSPRVYSYEQYF	TRBV19	few	TRBJ2-7	.
TGTGCCACCTCGGTGGTCCCAAGCGAAAAACTGTTTTTT	CATSVVPSEKLFF	TRBV19	few	TRBJ1-4	.
TGTGCCAGCAGCTTAGGGGGATTAAACGAGCAGTACTTC	CASSLGGLNEQYF	TRBV5-6	.	TRBJ2-7	.
TGCAGCGTTGCAACCACCAGAAAGCAAGAGACCCAGTACTTC	CSVATTRKQETQYF	TRBV29-1	.	TRBJ2-5	.